Sequencing of this TCR beta chain was carried out in a study of cytomegalovirus exposure and HLA in healthy donors. With 6 bases removed from V and 7 bases from J, the gap between germline ends came to 7 bases. CDR3 length: 11 amino acids. Germline loops: CDR1 SGHDN, CDR2 FVKESK. This clone was detected a few times. PCR involved 60 Vbeta and 13 Jbeta primers. Assay: immunoSEQ multiplex PCR; the TCRdb copy retains only in-frame clones and omits some. Seen here are roughly 56,000 clones, more than 75% observed once, and the top ten hold over 1.1%. This clonotype originated in a man between 18 and 29 years old in good health and CMV-seronegative. Sequencing was performed on PBMCs. The gene calls are TRBV14 and TRBJ2-1; D is possibly TRBD2 (5 bases). The CDR3: CASSPGNEQFF. The CDR3 DNA is TGTGCCAGCAGTCCGGGGAATGAGCAGTTCTTC.